Shown below are 10 T cell receptor beta chains from a single sample sequenced in a study of cytomegalovirus exposure and HLA in healthy donors (dated by TCRdb to about 2017). To prepare the library, the immunoSEQ multiplex PCR assay was applied. For the multiplex PCR, a mixture combining 60 forward primers for TCR Vbeta segments and 13 reverse primers for TCR Jbeta segments was used. TCRdb took this table from immuneACCESS and kept in-frame rearrangements with V and J called. Such tables lack part of the clones; where checked against another copy, unresolved V genes explain under half of the gap, and the rest is unexplained. This sample has around 250,000 clones in its table, and 70% to 90% of those were observed once. The ten largest clones take up around 8% of the sample. What was sequenced was PBMCs. These TCRs come from a woman aged 60-75 years in good health and CMV-seropositive.

The V gene is TRBV19, the J gene TRBJ1-5; D is possibly TRBD1 (6 bases). Trimming cost V 6 bases and J 3 bases, with 15 bases left between them. Germline V CDR1 and CDR2: LNHDA, SQIVND (reference sequence). This CDR3 has 15 residues. The CDR3 nucleotides read TGTGCCAGTAGGCCGGGACATCGTGTCAATCAGCCCCAGCATTTT. Translating gives CASRPGHRVNQPQHF.

The CDR3: CASSLHLTSAGEQFF. Here the CDR3 DNA reads TGTGCCAGCAGCCTACATCTGACTAGCGCCGGTGAGCAGTTCTTC. V and J are TRBV7-2 and TRBJ2-1, with 8 bases matching TRBD2. The CDR3 extends over 15 amino acids. Germline CDR1 reads SGHTA; CDR2 reads FQGNSA. Trimming took 5 bases from V and 9 from J; bases not matched to a gene: 12.

The chain links TRBV2 to TRBJ2-7; a weak D match, TRBD1 (6 bases). The V gene lost 2 bases and the J gene lost 3 bases, with 14 bases spanning the gap. The CDR3 sequence is 15 residues long. Germline-derived CDR1 and CDR2 are SNHLY and FYNNEI. CDR3 nucleotide sequence: TGTGCCAGCAGTGAACCCCTCAACAGGGACTACGAGCAGTACTTC. It yields the protein CASSEPLNRDYEQYF.

The gene calls are TRBV4-1 and TRBJ2-7; 7 nucleotides align to TRBD2. After removal of 0 bases from V and 0 bases from J, the junction contained 14 bases not matched to a gene. Germline CDR1 MGHRA, CDR2 YSYEKL. The CDR3 has 19 amino acids. This CDR3 reads CASSQDGRIGLAASYEQYF. The CDR3 bases are TGCGCCAGCAGCCAAGATGGGAGAATTGGGCTAGCGGCCTCCTACGAGCAGTACTTC.

J is TRBJ2-2 and V is TRBV9; D perhaps matches TRBD2 (5 bases). Trimming stripped 0 bases from V and 4 bases from J, with 10 bases between. This CDR3 has 15 residues. Per the germline V gene, CDR1 is SGDLS and CDR2 is YYNGEE. CDR3 loop: CASSVDVGLTGELFF. The DNA of the CDR3 is TGTGCCAGCAGCGTAGATGTAGGACTCACCGGGGAGCTGTTTTTT.

V is TRBV6-1 and J is TRBJ2-5, with D uncertain. CDR3 length: 15 amino acids. The V gene lost 0 bases and the J gene lost 2 bases, with 10 bases spanning the gap. CDR1 MNHNS and CDR2 SASEGT come from the germline V gene. CDR3 nucleotide sequence: TGTGCCAGCAGTGAAGCGGTACTTCTTCAAGAGACCCAGTACTTC. Protein product: CASSEAVLLQETQYF.

The chain carries TRBV25-1 and TRBJ2-2, with D maybe TRBD2 (7 bases). Per germline, CDR1 MGHDK and CDR2 SYGVNS. The CDR3 sequence is 16 residues long. V was trimmed by 0 bases and J by 6 bases, leaving 14 bases between them. CDR3 nucleotide sequence: TGTGCCAGCAGTGAATATACGGGGGGCGCGTCCGGGGAGCTGTTTTTT. Protein product: CASSEYTGGASGELFF.

This chain uses TRBV5-1 with TRBJ2-2; TRBD2 agrees at 11 bases. Germline V lookup: CDR1 SGHRS, CDR2 YFSETQ. V shed 0 bases, J shed 6 bases, and the junction held 13 bases outside the gene matches. CDR3 length: 19 residues. The CDR3 region has the DNA TGCGCCAGCAGCTTGGCCAGGGGTAGCGGGAGGGCCGGAGCCGGGGAGCTGTTTTTT. Its translation: CASSLARGSGRAGAGELFF.

The rearrangement joins TRBV4-2 to TRBJ2-3; 8 bases line up with TRBD1. The germline V gene encodes CDR1 LGHNA and CDR2 YNFKEQ. Trimming took 4 bases from V and 0 from J; bases not matched to a gene: 6. This CDR3 has 16 residues. CDR3 residues: CASSLQGGLSTDTQYF. Here the CDR3 DNA reads TGTGCCAGCAGCCTACAGGGGGGACTTAGCACAGATACGCAGTATTTT.

As concerns this clone: One end of the junction varies from germline; a read error may be responsible. Other DNA sequences in the sample encode the same CDR3. The rearrangement uses TRBV6-4 and TRBJ1-2; D is unresolved. CDR3 size: 11 residues. The germline V gene has CDR1 MRHNA and CDR2 SNTAGT. CDR3: CATQEGGGYTF. In DNA, the CDR3 is TGTGCCACCCAGGAGGGCGGCGGCTATACCTTC.